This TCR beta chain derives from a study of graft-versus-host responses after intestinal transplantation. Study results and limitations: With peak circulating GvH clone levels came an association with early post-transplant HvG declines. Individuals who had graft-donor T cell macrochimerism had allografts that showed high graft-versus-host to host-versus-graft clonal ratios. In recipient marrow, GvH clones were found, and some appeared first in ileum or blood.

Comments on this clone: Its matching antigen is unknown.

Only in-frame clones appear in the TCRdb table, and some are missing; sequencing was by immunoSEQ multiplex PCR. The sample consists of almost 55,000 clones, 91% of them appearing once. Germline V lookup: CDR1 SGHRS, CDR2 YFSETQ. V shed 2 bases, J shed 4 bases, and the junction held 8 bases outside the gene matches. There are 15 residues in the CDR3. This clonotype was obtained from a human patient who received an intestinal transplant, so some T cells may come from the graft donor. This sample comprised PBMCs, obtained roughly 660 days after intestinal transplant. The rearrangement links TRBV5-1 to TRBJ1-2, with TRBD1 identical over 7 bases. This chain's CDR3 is CASSFTGVGSYGYTF. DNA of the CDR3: TGCGCCAGCAGCTTTACAGGGGTTGGTAGCTATGGCTACACCTTC.